Below, 32 T cell receptor beta chains from the same sample are listed, as sequenced in a study of cytotoxic CD8 clonotypes in ibrutinib-treated CLL. Profiling relied on immunoSEQ multiplex PCR, and the TCRdb table lists in-frame clones only, not all of them. This sample yields roughly 100,000 clones, of which more than 75% are seen a single time; about 34% belongs to the top ten. The sequences come from PBMCs, collected after 12 months of ibrutinib treatment. Every receptor here comes from a human donor with chronic lymphocytic leukemia.

The chain is built from TRBV10-1 and TRBJ2-3; D gene unclear. Germline-derived CDR1 and CDR2 are WNHNN and SYGVQD (reference sequence). The CDR3 is made up of 14 amino acids. V lost 1 base to trimming and J lost 0 bases, with 5 bases between them. The CDR3 sequence: CASSEWRSTDTQYF. The DNA for the CDR3 is TGCGCCAGCAGTGAGTGGAGAAGCACAGATACGCAGTATTTT.

The chain employs TRBV5-1 and TRBJ1-1; D gene ambiguous. The germline V and J ends were trimmed by 0 bases and 1 base, with 4 bases remaining between them. The germline gives CDR1 SGHRS, CDR2 YFSETQ. CDR3 length equals 13 residues. CDR3 in DNA: TGCGCCAGCAGCTTGGTGTCGAACACTGAAGCTTTCTTT. Translation: CASSLVSNTEAFF.

This clone was recorded once. V gene TRBV6-1 combines with J gene TRBJ2-5; unclear D gene. V was clipped by 0 bases and J by 5 bases, with 10 bases between them. Per germline, CDR1 MNHNS and CDR2 SASEGT. The CDR3 is 14 amino acids. CDR3 sequence (DNA): TGTGCCAGCAGTGAAGCAGGTGCAGAGGAGACCCAGTACTTC. Protein sequence: CASSEAGAEETQYF.

The rearrangement links TRBV5-1 to TRBJ2-4; 8 bases fit TRBD1. Germline assignment: CDR1 SGHRS and CDR2 YFSETQ. This CDR3 spans 16 amino acids. V gave up 3 bases and J gave up 6 bases; unmatched junction bases: 11. The CDR3, as DNA: TGCGCCAGCAGCTCAGGAAGTGCAGGGGGCGGAAACATTCAGTACTTC. It translates to CASSSGSAGGGNIQYF. Variable domain in full (rest from reference TRBV5-1 and TRBJ2-4): KAGVTQTPRYLIKTRGQQVTLSCSPISGHRSVSWYQQTPGQGLQFLFEYFSETQRNKGNFPGRFSGRQFSNSRSEMNVSTLELGDSALYLCASSSGSAGGGNIQYFGAGTRLSVL.

This clone is a singleton in its sample. The chain combines TRBV19 with TRBJ2-7; no clear D. The CDR3 covers 14 residues. CDR1 is LNHDA, CDR2 SQIVND, per germline (reference sequence). V gave up 6 bases and J gave up 3 bases, with 15 bases separating them. In DNA form, the CDR3 reads TGTGCCAGTAGACAAGGTACCCAGTACTACGAGCAGTACTTC. As protein: CASRQGTQYYEQYF.

The chain joins TRBV18 to TRBJ2-1; maybe TRBD2 (6 bases). CDR1 is KGHSH and CDR2 is LQKENI in the germline V gene. The CDR3 covers 14 residues. V was clipped by 3 bases and J by 3 bases, with 9 bases between them. CDR3 in amino acids: CASSPGLDYNEQFF. DNA of the CDR3: TGTGCCAGCTCACCGGGACTGGACTACAATGAGCAGTTCTTC.

This clone was detected once. V is TRBV18 and J is TRBJ2-1; D gene ambiguous. With 3 bases removed from V and 10 bases from J, the gap between germline ends came to 13 bases. Germline V gives CDR1 KGHSH, CDR2 LQKENI. This CDR3 contains 13 residues. In nucleotides, the CDR3 is TGTGCCAGCTCACCCGTCGGAGCGAAGGAGCAGTTCTTC. Translation: CASSPVGAKEQFF.

This sequence joins TRBV5-1 and TRBJ1-1; tentatively, D is TRBD1 (6 bases). V dropped 4 bases and J dropped 3 bases, with 10 bases sitting between them. The germline gives CDR1 SGHRS, CDR2 YFSETQ. There are 13 residues in the CDR3. In DNA, the CDR3 is TGCGCCAGCAGCACACAGGGTTACACTGAAGCTTTCTTT. Translation gives CASSTQGYTEAFF.

Concerning this clone: The same CDR3 can be traced to other DNA sequences in this sample. The chain is built from TRBV7-3 and TRBJ2-7; D remains unclear. The V end lost 2 bases, the J end lost 0 bases, and 5 bases lay between the germline ends. Per the germline V gene, CDR1 is SGHTA and CDR2 is FQGTGA. The CDR3 totals 13 residues. The CDR3 region is CASSLGVSYEQYF. The CDR3 DNA reads as TGTGCCAGCAGCTTAGGAGTCTCCTACGAGCAGTACTTC.

This chain uses TRBV5-1 with TRBJ2-7; TRBD2 agrees at 12 bases. After removal of 4 bases from V and 0 bases from J, the junction contained 5 bases not matched to a gene. The CDR3 consists of 16 residues. Germline CDR1 is SGHRS and CDR2 is YFSETQ. The CDR3 is CASSARTSGASYEQYF. The CDR3 DNA sequence: TGCGCCAGCAGCGCACGGACTAGCGGGGCCTCCTACGAGCAGTACTTC.

On this clone itself: This sample also contains other DNA sequences that code for the same CDR3. The rearrangement uses TRBV15 and TRBJ2-7; D unresolved. The CDR3 contains 12 residues. V dropped 0 bases and J dropped 3 bases, with 3 bases sitting between them. Looked up from germline, CDR1 is LNHNV and CDR2 is YYDKDF (reference sequence). CDR3 in DNA: TGTGCCACCAGCAGAGACAGCTACGAGCAGTACTTC. This codes for CATSRDSYEQYF.

V is TRBV6-6 and J is TRBJ2-7; TRBD1 matches at 12 bases. The germline V gene has CDR1 MNHNY and CDR2 SVGAGI (reference sequence). CDR3 length: 15 residues. Germline trimming cut 2 bases from V and 7 bases from J; bases unmatched to any gene: 6. CDR3 nucleotides: TGTGCCAGCAGTTACACGGGACAGGGGGCGCGGGAGCAGTACTTC. Its translation is CASSYTGQGAREQYF.

On this clone itself: Other nucleotide sequences from this sample produce the same CDR3. The V gene is TRBV5-1, the J gene TRBJ2-5; D gene unclear. With 1 base removed from V and 3 bases from J, the gap between germline ends came to 4 bases. Germline V CDR1 and CDR2: SGHRS, YFSETQ. The CDR3 is 12 residues long. CDR3 in amino acids: CASSLKEETQYF. CDR3 sequence (DNA): TGCGCCAGCAGCTTGAAGGAAGAGACCCAGTACTTC.

As to this clone: Within the sample, other DNA sequences also encode this same CDR3. V is TRBV4-1 and J is TRBJ2-5, with D hard to call. Germline V gene sequence: CDR1 MGHRA, CDR2 YSYEKL. V was clipped by 1 base and J by 4 bases, with 4 bases between them. CDR3 length equals 12 residues. CDR3 sequence reads: CASSQGGETQYF. In DNA, the CDR3 is TGCGCCAGCAGCCAAGGAGGAGAGACCCAGTACTTC.

The chain couples TRBV6-6 to TRBJ1-2; D gene uncertain. The V end was cut by 8 bases, the J end by 5 bases, with 12 bases between. This CDR3 comprises 12 residues. Germline V CDR1 and CDR2: MNHNY, SVGAGI (reference sequence). The CDR3 reads CASLIPGYGYTF. Here the CDR3 DNA reads TGTGCCAGCCTTATACCGGGTTATGGCTACACCTTC.

The chain couples TRBV6-1 to TRBJ2-2; D remains ambiguous. Germline lookup yields CDR1 MNHNS and CDR2 SASEGT. With 6 bases removed from V and 3 bases from J, the gap between germline ends came to 5 bases. CDR3 size: 12 residues. CDR3 in DNA: TGTGCCAGCAGCCCTTACACCGGGGAGCTGTTTTTT. The encoded protein is CASSPYTGELFF.

This clone was seen just once. The chain carries TRBV7-2 and TRBJ1-5; unclear D gene. V was trimmed by 1 base and J by 6 bases, leaving 7 bases between them. This CDR3 spans 13 amino acids. Germline V gene lookup returns CDR1 SGHTA and CDR2 FQGNSA. In DNA form, the CDR3 reads TGTGCCAGCAGCTTAGACCCCAGTCAGCCCCAGCATTTT. This encodes CASSLDPSQPQHF.

The J gene is TRBJ1-5, the V gene TRBV30; weak D call: TRBD1 (6 bases). CDR3 length equals 13 residues. CDR1 GTSNPN and CDR2 SVGIG come from the germline V gene (reference sequence). V lost 5 bases and J lost 3, with 11 bases in between. CDR3 coding DNA: TGTGCCTGGGAACAGGGACACAATCAGCCCCAGCATTTT. Translated: CAWEQGHNQPQHF.

The J gene is TRBJ2-3, the V gene TRBV18; maybe TRBD2 (7 bases). V lost 5 bases, J lost 2 bases, and 14 bases lay in between. CDR3 length: 15 residues. Germline assignment: CDR1 KGHSH and CDR2 LQKENI. CDR3 nucleotide sequence: TGTGCCAGCTCAACGGGGGGCGGGGACACAGATACGCAGTATTTT. Amino acid sequence: CASSTGGGDTDTQYF. Together with reference TRBV18 and TRBJ2-3, the CDR3 gives the full variable domain: NAGVMQNPRHLVRRRGQEARLRCSPMKGHSHVYWYRQLPEEGLKFMVYLQKENIIDESGMPKERFSAEFPKEGPSILRIQQVVRGDSAAYFCASSTGGGDTDTQYFGPGTRLTVL.

J is TRBJ2-5 and V is TRBV6-6, with 10 bases aligning to TRBD1. J was trimmed by 2 bases and V by 6 bases; bases with no gene match: 9. The CDR3 is made up of 16 amino acids. The germline gives CDR1 MNHNY, CDR2 SVGAGI (reference sequence). CDR3 in DNA: TGTGCCAGCAGCACCGGGACAGGGGTTGGGCAAGAGACCCAGTACTTC. As protein: CASSTGTGVGQETQYF.

To note about this clone: One end of the junction varies from germline; a read error may be responsible. The CDR3 DNA is TGCAGGGCCCAGGAGGGGGGACCTCTATTT. Translated: CRAQEGGPLF. The chain uses TRBV20-1 and TRBJ1-1; possible D gene TRBD1, 6 bases. CDR1 is DFQATT, CDR2 SNEGSKA, per germline (reference sequence). The CDR3 covers 10 residues.

About this clone: Other DNA sequences from this sample encode an identical CDR3 as well. The chain combines TRBV9 with TRBJ2-1; D not resolved. Germline V gene sequence: CDR1 SGDLS, CDR2 YYNGEE. This CDR3 is 11 amino acids long. The V end was cut by 5 bases, the J end by 6 bases, with 6 bases between. CDR3: CASSPLNEQFF. CDR3 in DNA: TGTGCCAGCAGTCCCCTCAATGAGCAGTTCTTC.

The rearrangement joins TRBV6-1 to TRBJ1-5, with D perhaps TRBD1 (6 bases). Trimming left V 7 bases short and J 6 bases short, with 10 bases between. Germline values: CDR1 MNHNS, CDR2 SASEGT. The CDR3 covers 12 residues. In DNA form, the CDR3 reads TGTGCCAGCACCCAAGGGGGTCAGCCCCAGCATTTT. This codes for CASTQGGQPQHF.

The V call is TRBV9, the J call TRBJ2-2; weak D call: TRBD1 (5 bases). The CDR3 sequence is 16 residues long. From germline, CDR1 is SGDLS and CDR2 YYNGEE. Trimming took 5 bases from V and 1 from J, leaving 15 bases between them. As DNA, the CDR3 is TGTGCCAGCAGACGAACCACAGGCGAGAACACCGGGGAGCTGTTTTTT. It codes for CASRRTTGENTGELFF.

The chain combines TRBV6-5 with TRBJ1-6, with 7 bases identical to TRBD1. The CDR3 is made up of 14 amino acids. Germline CDR1 is MNHEY and CDR2 is SVGAGI. V shed 6 bases, J shed 8 bases, and the junction held 7 bases outside the gene matches. The CDR3 DNA is TGTGCCAGCAGGGAGACAGGGCGGGATTCACCCCTCCACTTT. Translated, it gives CASRETGRDSPLHF.

The rearrangement joins TRBV9 to TRBJ2-7; 10 nucleotides align to TRBD2. Germline loops: CDR1 SGDLS, CDR2 YYNGEE. There are 14 residues in the CDR3. The V and J ends lost 0 bases and 6 bases, in that order; junction bases with no gene match: 3. The CDR3 DNA is TGTGCCAGCAGCGTAGAAGGGACTAGCGCCGAGCAGTACTTC. Translating it yields CASSVEGTSAEQYF. The complete variable domain, with remaining parts taken from reference TRBV9 and TRBJ2-7, reads DSGVTQTPKHLITATGQRVTLRCSPRSGDLSVYWYQQSLDQGLQFLIQYYNGEERAKGNILERFSAQQFPDLHSELNLSSLELGDSALYFCASSVEGTSAEQYFGPGTRLTVT.

The DNA for the CDR3 is TGTGCCAGCAGCCAAGGGACTACGGGCCGGGAGACCCAGTACTTC. It codes for CASSQGTTGRETQYF. The V call is TRBV4-2, the J call TRBJ2-5; D is possibly TRBD2 (6 bases). The CDR3 extends over 15 amino acids. Germline CDR1 LGHNA, CDR2 YNFKEQ. V lost 1 base, J lost 5 bases, and 14 bases lay in between.

The chain recombines TRBV7-7 with TRBJ2-3; D unresolved. Trimming removed 1 base from V and 2 bases from J, with 4 bases in between. The V gene's germline CDR1 is SSHAT and CDR2 FNYEAQ (reference sequence). This CDR3 has 13 amino acids. The CDR3 region has the DNA TGTGCCAGCAGCTTAGGGGCCACAGATACGCAGTATTTT. Residues: CASSLGATDTQYF.

This chain links TRBV5-4 with TRBJ2-5; D tentatively reads TRBD1 or TRBD2 (5 bases each). Germline CDR1 is SGHNT and CDR2 is YYREEE (reference sequence). This CDR3 is built from 15 residues. Deletions cut 0 bases from V and 0 bases from J, with 9 bases between. In nucleotides, the CDR3 is TGTGCCAGCAGCTTGGCCGGGACGAACCAAGAGACCCAGTACTTC. It translates to CASSLAGTNQETQYF.

This clone was detected a few times. Written as DNA, the CDR3 is TGTGCCAGCAGTTGGACAGGGGGCGACTATGGCTACACCTTC. This gives the protein CASSWTGGDYGYTF. The V call is TRBV6-5, the J call TRBJ1-2; 11 bases are a match to TRBD1. Trimming cost V 4 bases and J 3 bases; bases outside gene matches: 1. CDR1 MNHEY and CDR2 SVGAGI come from the germline V gene. The length of the CDR3 is 14 residues.

V usage is TRBV6-6 and J usage is TRBJ2-7; the D gene could be TRBD1 or TRBD2 (5 bases each). This CDR3 is built from 15 residues. Germline-derived CDR1 and CDR2 are MNHNY and SVGAGI (reference sequence). The V gene lost 6 bases and the J gene lost 3 bases, with 18 bases spanning the gap. The chain's CDR3 is CASSRPDRGVYEQYF. The DNA of the CDR3 is TGTGCCAGCAGCCGGCCCGACAGAGGGGTCTACGAGCAGTACTTC.

This sequence joins TRBV30 and TRBJ2-3; D is perhaps TRBD1 (5 bases). Germline CDR1 is GTSNPN and CDR2 is SVGIG (reference sequence). There are 13 residues in the CDR3. Trimming removed 0 bases at V and 9 bases at J, with 13 bases between. The DNA of the CDR3 is TGTGCCTGGAGTGTAAGGGGCAGAAGAACGCAGTATTTT. Translation: CAWSVRGRRTQYF.